One and the same sample provided the 25 T cell receptor beta chains below, sequenced in a study of graft-versus-host responses after intestinal transplantation. Sequencing used immunoSEQ multiplex PCR; TCRdb keeps in-frame clones, though not all of them. This sample carries approximately 75,000 clones, around 91% of them seen once, and the ten largest clones take 3.5% to 5%. The antigens of these receptors remain unknown. Here the sequenced sample was unstimulated CD8+ T cells sorted from spleen or lymph node cells, taken before transplant. The receptors come from a human donor who was the organ donor for an intestinal transplant.

This clone appeared a single time. The chain carries TRBV25-1 and TRBJ1-3; no definite D call. CDR1 is MGHDK, CDR2 SYGVNS, per germline. The CDR3 totals 14 residues. Trimming cost V 2 bases and J 0 bases, with 5 bases left between them. The CDR3 sequence is CASSEINSGNTIYF. The CDR3 DNA follows: TGTGCCAGCAGTGAAATTAACTCTGGAAACACCATATATTTT.

The gene calls are TRBV6-5 and TRBJ1-5; no definite D call. CDR3 length: 15 residues. Deletions cut 0 bases from V and 2 bases from J, with 8 bases between. Looked up from germline, CDR1 is MNHEY and CDR2 is SVGAGI. Written as DNA, the CDR3 is TGTGCCAGCAGTTACTCGACTGGTGGCAATCAGCCCCAGCATTTT. It encodes CASSYSTGGNQPQHF.

The gene calls are TRBV14 and TRBJ2-7; 7 bases fit TRBD2. The CDR3 loop spans 14 amino acids. V lost 0 bases and J lost 6; bases outside the gene matches: 5. Germline assignment: CDR1 SGHDN and CDR2 FVKESK. CDR3 sequence reads: CASSQDEGTIEQYV. The CDR3 nucleotides are TGTGCCAGCAGCCAAGATGAGGGGACTATCGAGCAGTACGTC.

The chain has TRBV27 and TRBJ2-2; D gene unclear. Trimming took off 1 base at V and 1 base at J, with 7 bases between the two ends. Per the germline V gene, CDR1 is MNHEY and CDR2 is SMNVEV (reference sequence). CDR3 length equals 15 residues. The CDR3 coding sequence is TGTGCCAGCAGTTTATGGAGTGGGAACACCGGGGAGCTGTTTTTT. Amino acid sequence: CASSLWSGNTGELFF.

V and J are TRBV28 and TRBJ2-3; possible D gene TRBD1, 6 bases. V was pared by 4 bases and J by 1 base, with 9 bases between. The CDR3 runs to 14 residues. Germline loops: CDR1 MDHEN, CDR2 SYDVKM. The CDR3 region is CASSSQGRTDTQYF. DNA for the CDR3: TGTGCCAGCAGTTCCCAGGGGCGCACAGATACGCAGTATTTT.

This sequence joins TRBV29-1 and TRBJ1-1; 7 bases line up with TRBD1. CDR1 and CDR2 (germline): SQVTM, ANQGSEA. This CDR3 has 15 amino acids. The trim removed 6 bases at V and 2 bases at J, leaving 12 bases unmatched. The CDR3 sequence is CSVTGPRGGNTEAFF. CDR3 nucleotide sequence: TGCAGCGTGACAGGGCCTCGAGGGGGAAACACTGAAGCTTTCTTT.

The chain carries TRBV9 and TRBJ1-2; 8 bases are a match to TRBD1. CDR3 length equals 15 residues. Germline V lookup: CDR1 SGDLS, CDR2 YYNGEE. J was trimmed by 4 bases and V by 3 bases; bases with no gene match: 8. CDR3 DNA: TGTGCCAGCAGCGCCAACAGGGGGAGGGGCTATGGCTACACCTTC. Amino acids: CASSANRGRGYGYTF.

This chain joins TRBV6-5 and TRBJ2-5, with D possibly being TRBD1 (5 bases). The CDR3 totals 16 residues. The V and J ends lost 0 bases and 4 bases respectively, with 15 bases between them. Germline V lookup: CDR1 MNHEY, CDR2 SVGAGI. This CDR3 reads CASSYSNQGRGETQYF. CDR3 sequence (DNA): TGTGCCAGCAGTTACTCGAACCAGGGTAGAGGAGAGACCCAGTACTTC.

The gene calls are TRBV6-1 and TRBJ1-5; 7 positions match TRBD1. The germline CDR1 and CDR2 sequences are MNHNS and SASEGT. The V segment lost 6 bases and the J segment 0 bases; nucleotides outside the gene matches: 5. The CDR3 has 15 amino acids. The chain's CDR3 is CASRADRDSNQPQHF. CDR3 bases: TGTGCCAGCAGGGCAGACAGGGATAGCAATCAGCCCCAGCATTTT.

This clone was counted between two and nine times. This chain links TRBV7-2 with TRBJ2-7; 10 nucleotides agree with TRBD2. V trimming: 1 base; J trimming: 7 bases; junction bases outside the gene matches: 13. The CDR3 consists of 17 residues. The germline CDR1 and CDR2 sequences are SGHTA and FQGNSA. CDR3 DNA: TGTGCCAGCAGCTTAGGTCCAGCGGGGGGGCCGTTTGGTGAGCAGTACGTC. Translation: CASSLGPAGGPFGEQYV.

V gene TRBV19 combines with J gene TRBJ2-7, with 11 nucleotides matching TRBD1. The CDR3 totals 18 residues. The germline V gene encodes CDR1 LNHDA and CDR2 SQIVND (reference sequence). The V and J ends lost 0 bases and 4 bases, in that order; junction bases with no gene match: 11. In DNA form, the CDR3 reads TGTGCCAGTAGTATAGAATTGGTTGGGACAGGGGGGGATTACGAGCAGTACGTC. Translating gives CASSIELVGTGGDYEQYV.

The V call is TRBV27, the J call TRBJ1-2; D not resolved. CDR1 is MNHEY, CDR2 SMNVEV, per germline (reference sequence). V was trimmed by 8 bases and J by 4 bases, leaving 23 bases between them. This CDR3 spans 16 amino acids. CDR3 sequence: CASSRVGEGGFYGYTF. CDR3 sequence (DNA): TGTGCCAGCTCCCGAGTTGGGGAGGGAGGCTTCTATGGCTACACCTTC.

The genes are TRBV7-9 and TRBJ1-6; D is unresolved. CDR1 is SEHNR and CDR2 is FQNEAQ in the germline V gene (reference sequence). V was cut by 10 bases and J by 8 bases, with 15 bases left in between. The CDR3 length is 13 residues. In DNA form, the CDR3 reads TGTGCCACCCTTTCGCCGGTGGATTCACCCCTCCACTTT. Its protein product is CATLSPVDSPLHF. Full variable domain (remainder filled in from reference TRBV7-9 and TRBJ1-6): DTGVSQNPRHKITKRGQNVTFRCDPISEHNRLYWYRQTLGQGPEFLTYFQNEAQLEKSRLLSDRFSAERPKGSFSTLEIQRTEQGDSAMYLCATLSPVDSPLHFGNGTRLTVT.

This chain connects TRBV7-2 to TRBJ2-2; 9 positions agree with TRBD1. J gave up 6 bases and V 5 bases, and 4 bases lay outside the gene matches. There are 14 residues in the CDR3. Germline loops: CDR1 SGHTA, CDR2 FQGNSA. CDR3 protein: CASSEGQGPGELFF. The CDR3, as DNA: TGTGCCAGCAGCGAGGGACAGGGTCCCGGGGAGCTGTTTTTT.

The genes are TRBV6-1 and TRBJ1-4; no definite D call. Germline V gene data show CDR1 as MNHNS and CDR2 as SASEGT. Between the trimmed V and J ends, which lost 2 bases and 4 bases, there was a span of 11 bases. The CDR3 has 15 amino acids. In DNA form, the CDR3 reads TGTGCCAGCAGTGAAATAGGCAGGATTAATGAAAAACTGTTTTTT. This gives the protein CASSEIGRINEKLFF.

This clone was seen more than once but under ten times. The gene calls are TRBV7-9 and TRBJ1-2; the D is unclear. The CDR3 is 15 residues long. V was pared by 5 bases and J by 6 bases, with 19 bases between. CDR1 is SEHNR and CDR2 is FQNEAQ in the germline V gene (reference sequence). The CDR3 here is CASSPTPTSRHGYTF. The CDR3 nucleotides read TGTGCCAGCAGCCCTACTCCGACAAGTCGTCATGGCTACACCTTC.

The table lists this clone with a few counts. V gene TRBV19 combines with J gene TRBJ2-1; perhaps TRBD2 as D (5 bases). Trimming stripped 9 bases from V and 2 bases from J, with 11 bases between. The germline V gene encodes CDR1 LNHDA and CDR2 SQIVND (reference sequence). The CDR3 is 13 residues long. The CDR3 region has the DNA TGTGCCAGCGGGGTGTATACCTACAATGAGCAGTTCTTC. This encodes CASGVYTYNEQFF. The variable domain in full, completed from reference TRBV19 and TRBJ2-1, reads DGGITQSPKYLFRKEGQNVTLSCEQNLNHDAMYWYRQDPGQGLRLIYYSQIVNDFQKGDIAEGYSVSREKKESFPLTVTSAQKNPTAFYLCASGVYTYNEQFFGPGTRLTVL.

J is TRBJ1-1 and V is TRBV29-1, with D hard to call. The CDR3 is made up of 15 amino acids. Germline-derived CDR1 and CDR2 are SQVTM and ANQGSEA. Trimming left V 0 bases short and J 4 bases short, with 15 bases between. CDR3 in DNA: TGCAGCGTTGAAGACCCTATCCGCGGGTCCACTGAAGCTTTCTTT. It yields the protein CSVEDPIRGSTEAFF. The complete variable domain, with remaining parts taken from reference TRBV29-1 and TRBJ1-1, reads SAVISQKPSRDICQRGTSLTIQCQVDSQVTMMFWYRQQPGQSLTLIATANQGSEATYESGFVIDKFPISRPNLTFSTLTVSNMSPEDSSIYLCSVEDPIRGSTEAFFGQGTRLTVV.

The gene calls are TRBV7-3 and TRBJ2-2; D uncertain. V lost 1 base, J lost 6 bases, and 6 bases lay in between. The CDR3 is 13 residues long. From germline, CDR1 is SGHTA and CDR2 FQGTGA. CDR3 protein: CASSLNWPGELFF. The CDR3, as DNA: TGTGCCAGCAGCTTAAATTGGCCCGGGGAGCTGTTTTTT.

This clone came up a few times. The chain couples TRBV10-1 to TRBJ1-4; D gene uncertain. Looked up from germline, CDR1 is WNHNN and CDR2 is SYGVQD (reference sequence). CDR3 length: 15 amino acids. Between the trimmed V and J ends, which lost 6 bases and 4 bases, there was a span of 15 bases. CDR3 loop: CASRQTTSFNEKLFF. The CDR3 DNA reads TGCGCCAGCAGACAGACAACGAGCTTTAATGAAAAACTGTTTTTT.

The CDR3 DNA reads as TGTGCCAGCAGCCAAGAACAGGGCCCCTACGAGCAGTACGTC. Translated, it gives CASSQEQGPYEQYV. This chain links TRBV4-2 with TRBJ2-7; a possible D gene is TRBD1 (6 bases). V shed 0 bases and J shed 2 bases, with 8 bases lying between them. This CDR3 spans 14 amino acids. CDR1 and CDR2 from the germline V gene are LGHNA and YNFKEQ.

The genes are TRBV13 and TRBJ2-1, with 11 bases identical to TRBD2. The CDR3 covers 19 residues. The trim removed 5 bases at V and 4 bases at J, leaving 16 bases unmatched. Per the germline V gene, CDR1 is PRHDT and CDR2 is FYEKMQ (reference sequence). CDR3 coding DNA: TGTGCCAGCAGCCCGAAGGGTCTAGCGGGGGGCCGCCCGTACAATGAGCAGTTCTTC. This encodes CASSPKGLAGGRPYNEQFF.

The chain is built from TRBV30 and TRBJ2-3; D might be TRBD2 (5 bases). This CDR3 has 15 residues. V lost 3 bases and J lost 0, with 13 bases in between. Germline CDR1 reads GTSNPN; CDR2 reads SVGIG (reference sequence). The CDR3 sequence: CAWRDYKLSTDTQYF. The CDR3 DNA sequence: TGTGCCTGGAGAGACTACAAGCTGAGCACAGATACGCAGTATTTT. Looking up the rest from reference TRBV30 and TRBJ2-3 gives the full variable domain: SQTIHQWPATLVQPVGSPLSLECTVEGTSNPNLYWYRQAAGRGLQLLFYSVGIGQISSEVPQNLSASRPQDRQFILSSKKLLLSDSGFYLCAWRDYKLSTDTQYFGPGTRLTVL.

The chain links TRBV4-2 to TRBJ2-3; TRBD2 might be the D (6 bases). The V end was cut by 3 bases, the J end by 0 bases, with 10 bases between. The CDR3 is 15 amino acids. Germline-derived CDR1 and CDR2 are LGHNA and YNFKEQ. CDR3 sequence: CASSQPGGSTDTQYF. Here the CDR3 DNA reads TGTGCCAGCAGCCAGCCCGGGGGTAGCACAGATACGCAGTATTTT.

This chain links TRBV2 with TRBJ1-1; TRBD1 aligns across 7 bases. The CDR3 runs to 13 residues. J lost 4 bases, V lost 3 bases, and 2 bases had no gene match. Looked up from germline, CDR1 is SNHLY and CDR2 is FYNNEI. This CDR3 reads CASSDYRGTEAFF. The CDR3 DNA follows: TGTGCCAGCAGTGATTACAGGGGCACTGAAGCTTTCTTT.